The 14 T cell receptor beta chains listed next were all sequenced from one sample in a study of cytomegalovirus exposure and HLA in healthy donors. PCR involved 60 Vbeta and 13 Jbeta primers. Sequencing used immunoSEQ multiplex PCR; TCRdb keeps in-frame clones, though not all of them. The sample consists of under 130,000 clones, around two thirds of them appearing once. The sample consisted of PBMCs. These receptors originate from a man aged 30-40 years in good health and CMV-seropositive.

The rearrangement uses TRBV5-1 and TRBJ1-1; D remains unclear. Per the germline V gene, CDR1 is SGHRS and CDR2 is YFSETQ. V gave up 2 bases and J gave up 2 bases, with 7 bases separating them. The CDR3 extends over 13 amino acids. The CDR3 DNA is TGCGCCAGCAGCTTCACAGATAACACTGAAGCTTTCTTT. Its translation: CASSFTDNTEAFF.

CDR3: CASNQGQRNEQFF. The CDR3 nucleotides are TGTGCCAGCAACCAAGGACAGCGCAATGAGCAGTTCTTC. This chain connects TRBV6-1 to TRBJ2-1, with D perhaps matching TRBD1 (6 bases). CDR1 MNHNS and CDR2 SASEGT come from the germline V gene. V lost 7 bases, J lost 6 bases, and 13 bases lay in between. There are 13 residues in the CDR3.

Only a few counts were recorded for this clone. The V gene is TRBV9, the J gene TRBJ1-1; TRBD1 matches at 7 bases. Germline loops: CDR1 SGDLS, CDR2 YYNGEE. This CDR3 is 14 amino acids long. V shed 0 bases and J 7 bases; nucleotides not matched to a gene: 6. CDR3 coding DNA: TGTGCCAGCAGCGTAGGGGGGCAGGGGGGTGAAGCTTTCTTT. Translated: CASSVGGQGGEAFF.

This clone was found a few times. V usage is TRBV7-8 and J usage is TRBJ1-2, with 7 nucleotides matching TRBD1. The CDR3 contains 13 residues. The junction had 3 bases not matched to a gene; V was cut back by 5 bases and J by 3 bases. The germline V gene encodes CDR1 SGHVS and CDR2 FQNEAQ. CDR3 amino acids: CASSPGTDYGYTF. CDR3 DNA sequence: TGTGCCAGCAGCCCAGGGACAGACTATGGCTACACCTTC.

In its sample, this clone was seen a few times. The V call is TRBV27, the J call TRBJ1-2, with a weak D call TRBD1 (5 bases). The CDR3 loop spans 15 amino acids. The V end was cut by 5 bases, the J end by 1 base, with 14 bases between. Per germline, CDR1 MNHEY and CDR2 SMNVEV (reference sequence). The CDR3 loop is CASSLGHPNNYGYTF. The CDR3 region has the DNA TGTGCCAGCAGTCTCGGACACCCGAATAACTATGGCTACACCTTC.

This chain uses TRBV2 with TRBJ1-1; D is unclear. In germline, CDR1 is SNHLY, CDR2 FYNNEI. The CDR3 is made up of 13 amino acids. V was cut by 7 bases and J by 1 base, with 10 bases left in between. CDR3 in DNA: TGTGCCAGCACCGGGTCCTCGAACACTGAAGCTTTCTTT. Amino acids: CASTGSSNTEAFF.

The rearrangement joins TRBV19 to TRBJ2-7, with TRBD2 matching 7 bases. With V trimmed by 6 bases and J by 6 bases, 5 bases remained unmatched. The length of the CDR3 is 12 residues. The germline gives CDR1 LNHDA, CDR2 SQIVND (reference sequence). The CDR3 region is CASSTPGGEQYF. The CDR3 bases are TGTGCCAGTAGCACCCCGGGAGGCGAGCAGTACTTC.

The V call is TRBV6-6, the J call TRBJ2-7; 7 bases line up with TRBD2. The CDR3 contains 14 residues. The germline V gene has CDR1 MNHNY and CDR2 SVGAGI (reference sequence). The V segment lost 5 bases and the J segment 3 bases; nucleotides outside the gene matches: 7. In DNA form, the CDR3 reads TGTGCCAGCAGTCGGGCTAGCGGAGGCTACGAGCAGTACTTC. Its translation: CASSRASGGYEQYF.

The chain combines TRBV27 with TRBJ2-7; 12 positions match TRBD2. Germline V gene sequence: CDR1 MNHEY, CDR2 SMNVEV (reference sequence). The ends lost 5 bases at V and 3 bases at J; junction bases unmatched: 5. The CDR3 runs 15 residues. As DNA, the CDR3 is TGTGCCAGCAGTCTTCGACTAGCGGGGGTCTACGAGCAGTACTTC. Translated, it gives CASSLRLAGVYEQYF.

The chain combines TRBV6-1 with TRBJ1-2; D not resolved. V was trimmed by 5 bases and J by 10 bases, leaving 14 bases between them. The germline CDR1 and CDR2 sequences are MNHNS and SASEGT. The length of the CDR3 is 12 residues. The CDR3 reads CASSIKRDDYTF. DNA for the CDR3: TGTGCCAGCAGTATCAAGAGGGATGACTACACCTTC.

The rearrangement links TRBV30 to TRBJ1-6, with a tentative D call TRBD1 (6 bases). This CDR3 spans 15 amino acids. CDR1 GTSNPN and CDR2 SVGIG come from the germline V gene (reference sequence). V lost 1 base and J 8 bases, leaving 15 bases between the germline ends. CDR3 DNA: TGTGCCTGGAGTGCCTCTGGGGGCTGGGATTCACCCCTCCACTTT. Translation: CAWSASGGWDSPLHF.

CDR3 sequence: CASSSGTGGIEAFF. The CDR3 DNA reads as TGTGCCAGCAGCTCCGGGACAGGGGGCATTGAAGCTTTCTTT. The gene calls are TRBV7-9 and TRBJ1-1; 12 nucleotides line up with TRBD1. The germline V gene encodes CDR1 SEHNR and CDR2 FQNEAQ (reference sequence). V lost 4 bases and J lost 7; bases outside the gene matches: 4. The CDR3 totals 14 residues.

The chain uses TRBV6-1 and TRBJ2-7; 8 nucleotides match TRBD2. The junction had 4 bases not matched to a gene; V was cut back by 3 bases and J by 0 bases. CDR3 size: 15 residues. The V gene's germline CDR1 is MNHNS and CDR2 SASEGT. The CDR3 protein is CASSEAGGGSYEQYF. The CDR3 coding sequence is TGTGCCAGCAGTGAGGCGGGGGGTGGCTCCTACGAGCAGTACTTC.

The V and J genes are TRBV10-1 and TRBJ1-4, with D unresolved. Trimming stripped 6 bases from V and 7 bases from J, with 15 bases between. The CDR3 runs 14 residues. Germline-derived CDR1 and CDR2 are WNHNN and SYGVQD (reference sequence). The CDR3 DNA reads TGCGCCAGCAGCAGAGAGGGTTTAGGTGAAAAACTGTTTTTT. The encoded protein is CASSREGLGEKLFF.